Listed below are T cell receptor beta chains from one sample, sequenced in a study of shared clonotypes between healthy human individuals. The protocol was immunoSEQ multiplex PCR, while the TCRdb copy is restricted to in-frame clones and leaves out a portion. The top ten hold under 2% of the sample, which has about 680,000 clones, 74% seen once. Material for sequencing was memory CD4+ T cells sorted from blood. The receptors come from a young woman in good health. Each CDR3 is given without its conserved first and last residue.

len,v_gene,CDR3aa
12,TRBV6-5,ASSYSLLSTEAF
12,TRBV5-1,ASSPGTSLLEQY
9,TRBV2,ASSGGSTQY
11,TRBV28,ASRVGQSYGYT
14,TRBV7-9,ASSLLVGSFPGELF
11,TRBV6-4,ASRDVNTGELF
13,TRBV7-2,ASSLVKKTSNVLT
13,TRBV2,ASSLRGTTTDTQY
12,TRBV11-2,ASSLRGEYNEQF
12,TRBV27,ASSLPGAGEKLF